This T cell receptor (beta chain) derives from a study of identical twins. TCRdb re-called the 5' RACE reads with MiXCR, one entry per CDR3 protein. The table lists fewer than 250,000 distinct CDR3 sequences, about a sixth of them singletons. The CDR3 is 20 amino acids. Germline-derived CDR1 and CDR2 are SGHDN and FVKESK. The germline V and J ends were trimmed by 0 bases and 0 bases, with 18 bases remaining between them. The sample also formed part of further work on T cells expressing NK-cell markers.

The sequence derives from a woman between 18 and 29 years old in good health. The sequencing sample was made of CD8+ T cells sorted from blood. This sequence joins TRBV14 and TRBJ2-6, with D perhaps matching TRBD1 (6 bases). The DNA of the CDR3 is TGTGCCAGCAGCCAAGATTGGGACCGGGACACTCTCTCTGGGGCCAACGTCCTGACTTTC. This codes for CASSQDWDRDTLSGANVLTF.